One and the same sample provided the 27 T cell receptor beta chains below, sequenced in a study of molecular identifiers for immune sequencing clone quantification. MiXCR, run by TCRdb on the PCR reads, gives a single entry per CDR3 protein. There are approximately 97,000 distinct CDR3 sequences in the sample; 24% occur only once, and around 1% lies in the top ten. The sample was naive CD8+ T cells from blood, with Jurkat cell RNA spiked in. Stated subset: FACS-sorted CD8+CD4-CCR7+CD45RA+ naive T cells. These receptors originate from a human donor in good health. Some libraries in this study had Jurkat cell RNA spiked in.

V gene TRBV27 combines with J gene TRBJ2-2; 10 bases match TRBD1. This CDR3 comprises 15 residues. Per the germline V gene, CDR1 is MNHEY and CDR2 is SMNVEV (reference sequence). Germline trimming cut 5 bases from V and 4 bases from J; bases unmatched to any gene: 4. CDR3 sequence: CASSGQGGSTGELFF. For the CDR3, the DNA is TGTGCCAGCAGTGGACAGGGGGGGAGCACCGGGGAGCTGTTTTTT.

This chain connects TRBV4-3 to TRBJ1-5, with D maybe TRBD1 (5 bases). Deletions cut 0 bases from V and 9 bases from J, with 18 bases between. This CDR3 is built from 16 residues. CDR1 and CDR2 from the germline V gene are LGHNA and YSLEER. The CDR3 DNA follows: TGCGCCAGCAGCCAAGAGCGGCCAGGGTTATTACCGCCCCAGCATTTT. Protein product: CASSQERPGLLPPQHF.

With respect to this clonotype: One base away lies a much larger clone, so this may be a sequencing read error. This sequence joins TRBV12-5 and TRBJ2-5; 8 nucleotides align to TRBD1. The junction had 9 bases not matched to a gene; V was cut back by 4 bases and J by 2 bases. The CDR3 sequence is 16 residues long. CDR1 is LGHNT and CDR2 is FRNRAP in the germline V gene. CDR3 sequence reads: CASGSTRTGHQETQYF. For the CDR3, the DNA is TGTGCTAGTGGTTCAACCAGGACAGGGCATCAAGAGACCCAGTACTTC.

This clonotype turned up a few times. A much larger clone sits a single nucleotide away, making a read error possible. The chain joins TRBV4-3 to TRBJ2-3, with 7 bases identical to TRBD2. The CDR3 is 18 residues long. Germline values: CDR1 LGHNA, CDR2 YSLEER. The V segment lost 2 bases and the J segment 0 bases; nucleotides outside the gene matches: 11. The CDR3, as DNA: TGCGCCAGCAGCCAAAGCGGGGCTAGCAGGCTTAGCACAGATACGCAGTATTTT. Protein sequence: CASSQSGASRLSTDTQYF.

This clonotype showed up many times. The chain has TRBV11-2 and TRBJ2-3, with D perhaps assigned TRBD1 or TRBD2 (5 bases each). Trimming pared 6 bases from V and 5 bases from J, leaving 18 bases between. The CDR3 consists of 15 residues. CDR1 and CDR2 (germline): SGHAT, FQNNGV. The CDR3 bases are TGTGCCAGCAGTCTAGGGGTGGGGAGTGGAGATACGCAGTATTTT. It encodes CASSLGVGSGDTQYF.

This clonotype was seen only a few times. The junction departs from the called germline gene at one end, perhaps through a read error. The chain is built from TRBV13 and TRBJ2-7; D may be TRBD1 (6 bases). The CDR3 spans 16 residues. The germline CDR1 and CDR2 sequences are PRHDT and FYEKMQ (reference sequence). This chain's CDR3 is CASSLGWDKSSHEQYF. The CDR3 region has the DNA TGTGCCAGCAGCTTAGGTTGGGACAAGAGCTCCCACGAGCAGTACTTC.

The CDR3: CASTTYGGTSYNEQFF. In DNA form, the CDR3 reads TGTGCCAGTACTACTTACGGGGGGACCTCCTACAATGAGCAGTTCTTC. The chain links TRBV19 to TRBJ2-1; TRBD2 aligns across 7 bases. Germline values: CDR1 LNHDA, CDR2 SQIVND (reference sequence). V dropped 7 bases and J dropped 0; count of bases not matched to a gene: 9. The CDR3 is made up of 16 amino acids.

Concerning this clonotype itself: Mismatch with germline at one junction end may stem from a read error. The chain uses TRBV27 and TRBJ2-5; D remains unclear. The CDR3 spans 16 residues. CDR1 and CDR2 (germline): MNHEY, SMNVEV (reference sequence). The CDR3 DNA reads TGTGCCAGCAGTCCCTCGGTGAATCGGGCGAGAGAGCCCCAGTACTTC. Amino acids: CASSPSVNRAREPQYF.

CDR3 amino acids: CASSLTESEQFF. CDR3 coding DNA: TGTGCCAGCAGCTTAACGGAGTCTGAGCAGTTCTTC. The V and J genes are TRBV7-9 and TRBJ2-1, with D unclear. V gave up 2 bases and J gave up 9 bases, with 8 bases separating them. The CDR3 runs 12 residues. CDR1 is SEHNR, CDR2 FQNEAQ, per germline (reference sequence).

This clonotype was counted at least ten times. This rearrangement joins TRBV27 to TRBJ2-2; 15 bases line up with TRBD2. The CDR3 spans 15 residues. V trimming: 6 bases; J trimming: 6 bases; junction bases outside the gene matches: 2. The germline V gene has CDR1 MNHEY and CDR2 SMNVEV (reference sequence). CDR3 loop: CASRGLAGGSGELFF. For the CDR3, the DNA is TGTGCCAGCAGAGGACTAGCGGGGGGGTCCGGGGAGCTGTTTTTT.

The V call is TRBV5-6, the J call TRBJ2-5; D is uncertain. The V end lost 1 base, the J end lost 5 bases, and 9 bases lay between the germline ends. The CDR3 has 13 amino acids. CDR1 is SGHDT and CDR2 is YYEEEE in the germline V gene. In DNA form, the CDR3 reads TGTGCCAGCAGCTTGAGTCTAGACGAGACCCAGTACTTC. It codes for CASSLSLDETQYF.

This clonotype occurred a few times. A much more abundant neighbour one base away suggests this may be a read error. The CDR3 sequence is CASSLEQRVRETQYF. CDR3 in DNA: TGCGCCAGCAGCTTGGAGCAGCGCGTTCGGGAGACCCAGTACTTC. The chain carries TRBV5-1 and TRBJ2-5; D gene uncertain. The germline V and J ends were trimmed by 0 bases and 5 bases, with 14 bases remaining between them. This CDR3 has 15 residues. The germline V gene has CDR1 SGHRS and CDR2 YFSETQ.

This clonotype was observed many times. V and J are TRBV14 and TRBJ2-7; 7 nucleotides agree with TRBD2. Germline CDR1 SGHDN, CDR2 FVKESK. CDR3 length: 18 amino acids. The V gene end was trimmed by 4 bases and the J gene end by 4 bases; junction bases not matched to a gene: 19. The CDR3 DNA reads TGTGCCAGCAGCCCCAAGGGGATAGCGGGCCCGGCAATATACGAGCAGTACTTC. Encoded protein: CASSPKGIAGPAIYEQYF.

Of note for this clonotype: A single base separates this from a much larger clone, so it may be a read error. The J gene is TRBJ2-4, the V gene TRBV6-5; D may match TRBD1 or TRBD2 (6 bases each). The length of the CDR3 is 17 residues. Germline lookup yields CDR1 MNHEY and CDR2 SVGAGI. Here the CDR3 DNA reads TGTGCCAGCAGTTACTCGATAGGGGGGCTAGCCAAAAACACTCAGTACTTC. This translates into CASSYSIGGLAKNTQYF.

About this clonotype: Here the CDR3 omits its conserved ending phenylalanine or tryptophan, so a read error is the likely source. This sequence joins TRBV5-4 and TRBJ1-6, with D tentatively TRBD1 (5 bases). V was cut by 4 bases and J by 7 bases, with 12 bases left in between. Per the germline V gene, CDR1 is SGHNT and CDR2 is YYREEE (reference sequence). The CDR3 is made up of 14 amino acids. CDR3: CASSRGAGNSPLHY. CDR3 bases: TGTGCCAGCAGCCGTGGGGCAGGGAATTCACCCCTCCACTAT.

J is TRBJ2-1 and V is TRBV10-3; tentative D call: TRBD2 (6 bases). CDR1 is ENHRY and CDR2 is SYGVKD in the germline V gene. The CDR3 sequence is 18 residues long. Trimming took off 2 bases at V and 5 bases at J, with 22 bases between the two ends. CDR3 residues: CAISELVGSGPADNEQFF. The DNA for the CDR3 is TGTGCCATCAGTGAGCTTGTTGGTAGCGGCCCGGCGGACAATGAGCAGTTCTTC.

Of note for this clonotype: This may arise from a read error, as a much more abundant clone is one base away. The CDR3 loop is CSVEDPSDTQYF. The CDR3 bases are TGCAGCGTTGAAGATCCTTCCGATACGCAGTATTTT. The V call is TRBV29-1, the J call TRBJ2-3; D not certain. The CDR3 length is 12 residues. The germline CDR1 and CDR2 sequences are SQVTM and ANQGSEA. Trimming left V 0 bases short and J 6 bases short, with 7 bases between.

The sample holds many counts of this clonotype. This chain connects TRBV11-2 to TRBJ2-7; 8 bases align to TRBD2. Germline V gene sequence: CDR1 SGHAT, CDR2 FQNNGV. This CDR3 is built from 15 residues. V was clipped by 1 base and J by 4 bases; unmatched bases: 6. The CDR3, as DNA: TGTGCCAGCAGCTTAGGAGCGGGGGATGATTACGAGCAGTACTTC. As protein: CASSLGAGDDYEQYF.

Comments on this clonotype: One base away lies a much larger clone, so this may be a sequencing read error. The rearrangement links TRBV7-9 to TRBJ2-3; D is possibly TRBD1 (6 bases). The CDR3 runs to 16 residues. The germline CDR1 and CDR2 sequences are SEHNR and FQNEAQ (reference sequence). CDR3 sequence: CANSLVGAWGTDTQYF. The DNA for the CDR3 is TGTGCCAACAGCTTAGTGGGGGCATGGGGCACAGATACGCAGTATTTT.

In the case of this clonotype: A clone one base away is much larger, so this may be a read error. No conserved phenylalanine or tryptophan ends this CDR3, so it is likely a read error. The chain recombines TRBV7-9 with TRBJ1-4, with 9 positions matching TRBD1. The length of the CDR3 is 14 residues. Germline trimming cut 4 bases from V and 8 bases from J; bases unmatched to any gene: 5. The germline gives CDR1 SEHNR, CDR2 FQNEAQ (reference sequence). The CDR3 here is CASSSDRGFEKLFL. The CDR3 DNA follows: TGTGCCAGCAGCTCGGACAGGGGTTTCGAAAAACTGTTTTTG.

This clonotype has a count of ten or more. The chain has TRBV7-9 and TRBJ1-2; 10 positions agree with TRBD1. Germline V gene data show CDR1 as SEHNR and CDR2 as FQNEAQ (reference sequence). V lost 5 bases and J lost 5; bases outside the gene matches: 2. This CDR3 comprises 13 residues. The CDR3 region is CASSPDRGYGYTF. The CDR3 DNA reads TGTGCCAGCAGCCCGGACAGGGGGTATGGCTACACCTTC.

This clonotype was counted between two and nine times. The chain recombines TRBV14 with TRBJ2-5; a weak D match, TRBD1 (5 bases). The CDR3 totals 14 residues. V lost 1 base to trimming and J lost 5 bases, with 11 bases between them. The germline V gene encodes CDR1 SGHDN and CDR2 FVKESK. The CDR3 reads CASSQGQGWETQYF. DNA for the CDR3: TGTGCCAGCAGCCAAGGGCAGGGCTGGGAGACCCAGTACTTC.

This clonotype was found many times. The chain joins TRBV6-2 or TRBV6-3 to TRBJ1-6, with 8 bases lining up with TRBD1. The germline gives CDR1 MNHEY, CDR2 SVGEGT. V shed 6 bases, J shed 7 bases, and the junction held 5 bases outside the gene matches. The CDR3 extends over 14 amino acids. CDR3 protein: CASSLDRVNSPLHF. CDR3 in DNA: TGTGCCAGCAGCTTGGACAGGGTGAATTCACCCCTCCACTTT.

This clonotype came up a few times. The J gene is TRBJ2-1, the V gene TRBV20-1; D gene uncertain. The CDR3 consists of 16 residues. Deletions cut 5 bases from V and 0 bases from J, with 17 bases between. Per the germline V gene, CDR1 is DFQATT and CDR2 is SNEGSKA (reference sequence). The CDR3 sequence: CSADDRVESSYNEQFF. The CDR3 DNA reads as TGCAGTGCTGACGATCGTGTGGAGAGCTCCTACAATGAGCAGTTCTTC.

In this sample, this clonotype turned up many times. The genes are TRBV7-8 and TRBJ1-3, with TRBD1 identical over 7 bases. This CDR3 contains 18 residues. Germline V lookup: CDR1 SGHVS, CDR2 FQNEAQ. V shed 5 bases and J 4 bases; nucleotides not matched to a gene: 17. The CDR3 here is CASSGSTGERLRGNTIYF. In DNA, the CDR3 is TGTGCCAGCAGCGGGTCAACAGGGGAAAGGCTTCGGGGAAACACCATATATTTT.

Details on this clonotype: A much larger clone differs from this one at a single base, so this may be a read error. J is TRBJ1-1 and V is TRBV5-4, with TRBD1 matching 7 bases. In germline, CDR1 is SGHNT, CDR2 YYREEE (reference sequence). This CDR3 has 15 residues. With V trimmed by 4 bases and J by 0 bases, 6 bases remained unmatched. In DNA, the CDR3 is TGTGCCAGCAGCCGTGCCGGGACAGTGAACACTGAAGCTTTCTTT. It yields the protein CASSRAGTVNTEAFF.

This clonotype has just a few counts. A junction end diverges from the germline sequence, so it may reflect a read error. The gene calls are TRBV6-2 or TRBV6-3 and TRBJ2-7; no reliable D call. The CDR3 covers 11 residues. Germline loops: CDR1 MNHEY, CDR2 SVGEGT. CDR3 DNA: TGTGCTAGCAGTTATGCCTACGAGCAGTACTTC. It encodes CASSYAYEQYF.